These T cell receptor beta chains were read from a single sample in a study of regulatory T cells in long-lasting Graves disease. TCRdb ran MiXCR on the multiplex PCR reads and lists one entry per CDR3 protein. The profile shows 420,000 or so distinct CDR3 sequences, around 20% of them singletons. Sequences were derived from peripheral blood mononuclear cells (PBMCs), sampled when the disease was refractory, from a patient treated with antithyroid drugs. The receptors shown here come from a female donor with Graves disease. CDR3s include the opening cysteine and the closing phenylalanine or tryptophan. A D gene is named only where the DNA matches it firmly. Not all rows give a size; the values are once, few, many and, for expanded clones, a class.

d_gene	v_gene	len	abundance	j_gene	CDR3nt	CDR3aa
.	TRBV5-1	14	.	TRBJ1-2	TGCGCCAGCAGCTTGGATGGGGTCGGCGATGGCTACACCTTC	CASSLDGVGDGYTF
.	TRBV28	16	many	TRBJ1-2	TGTGCCAGCAGTTTAACGGACCCGGGCATTAACTATGGCTACACCTTC	CASSLTDPGINYGYTF
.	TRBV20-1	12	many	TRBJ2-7	TGCAGTCCAAAGTCCTCCCGCTACGAGCAGTACTTC	CSPKSSRYEQYF
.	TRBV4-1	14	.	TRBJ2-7	TGCGCCAGCAGCCCACAGGACCCATCCTACGAGCAGTACTTC	CASSPQDPSYEQYF
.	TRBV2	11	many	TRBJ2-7	TGTGCCAGCAGTCGGATCTACGAGCAGTACTTC	CASSRIYEQYF
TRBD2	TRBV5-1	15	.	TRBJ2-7	TGCGCCAGCAACGTAGCGGGAGAGAAATCCTACGAGCAGTACTTC	CASNVAGEKSYEQYF
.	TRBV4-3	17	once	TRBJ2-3	TGCGCCAGCAGCCAAGCGGACCAGGTCCTTAAGGCAGATACGCAGTATTTT	CASSQADQVLKADTQYF
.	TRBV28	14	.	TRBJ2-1	TGTGCCAGCAGCCTTCGGGGCGGGTACAATGAGCAGTTCTTC	CASSLRGGYNEQFF
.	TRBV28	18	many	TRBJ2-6	TGTGCCAGCAGTTCTCTTCCAGGAGGAGGTTCTGGGGCCAACGTCCTGACTTTC	CASSSLPGGGSGANVLTF
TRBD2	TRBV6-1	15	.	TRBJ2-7	TGTGCCAGCAACAGACTAGCGGGAGGATCCTACGAGCAGTACTTC	CASNRLAGGSYEQYF
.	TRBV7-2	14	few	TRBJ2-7	TGTGCCAGCAGAAGCACCGGGCTTCACTACGAGCAGTACTTC	CASRSTGLHYEQYF
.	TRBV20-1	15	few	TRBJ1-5	TGCAGTGCTAGGGCAGGGAGGGGCGTCAATCAGCCCCAGCATTTT	CSARAGRGVNQPQHF
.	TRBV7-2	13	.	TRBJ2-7	TGTGCCAGCAGCTTATTATTCACCTACGAGCAGTACTTC	CASSLLFTYEQYF
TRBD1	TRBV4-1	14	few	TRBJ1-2	TGCGCCAGCAGCGCCTCGACAGGGGGTGGGGGCTACACCTTC	CASSASTGGGGYTF
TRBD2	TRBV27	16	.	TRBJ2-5	TGTGCCAGCAGTTTAGGTACCGGGAGGTCAAGGGAGACCCAGTACTTC	CASSLGTGRSRETQYF
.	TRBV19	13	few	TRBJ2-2	TGTGCCAGTAGTATAGAAGGTCCCGGGGAGCTGTTTTTT	CASSIEGPGELFF
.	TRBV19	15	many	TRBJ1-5	TGTGCCAGCAGTATCGACAGTTATAGCAATCAGCCCCAGCATTTT	CASSIDSYSNQPQHF
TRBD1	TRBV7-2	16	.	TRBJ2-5	TGTGCCAGCAGCTTAGCTCCGGGACAGGGGTCAGAGACCCAGTACTTC	CASSLAPGQGSETQYF
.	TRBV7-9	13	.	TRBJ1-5	TGTGCCAGCAGCTTGGAGGCCAATCAGCCCCAGCATTTT	CASSLEANQPQHF
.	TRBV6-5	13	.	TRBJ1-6	TGTGCCAGCAGTTACTCCACTTTTCTTCCCCTCCACTTT	CASSYSTFLPLHF
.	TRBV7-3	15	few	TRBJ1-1	TGTGCCAGCAGCCTCGATCCAGTCGGTGGGACTGAAGCTTTCTTT	CASSLDPVGGTEAFF
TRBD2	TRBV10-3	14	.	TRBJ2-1	TGTGCCATCAGTGCGACTAGCGGCCACAATGAGCAGTTCTTC	CAISATSGHNEQFF
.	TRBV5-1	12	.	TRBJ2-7	TGCGCCAGCAAAAAGGACAGCTACGAGCAGTACTTC	CASKKDSYEQYF
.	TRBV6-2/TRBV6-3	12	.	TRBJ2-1	TGTGCCAGCAGTTACCCATCCAATGAGCAGTTCTTC	CASSYPSNEQFF
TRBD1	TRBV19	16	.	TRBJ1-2	TGTGCCAGTAGTAGACCGGGACAGGGGGTTTTTTATGGCTACACCTTC	CASSRPGQGVFYGYTF
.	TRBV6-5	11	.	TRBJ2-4	TGTGCCAGCAGTTTTCAAAACATTCAGTACTTC	CASSFQNIQYF
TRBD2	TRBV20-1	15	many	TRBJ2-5	TGCAGTGCTAGCGCACTAGCGGGAATCCAAGAGACCCAGTACTTC	CSASALAGIQETQYF
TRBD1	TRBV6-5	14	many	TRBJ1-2	TGTGCCAGCAGTTACTCGACAGGGGGATTTGGCTACACCTTC	CASSYSTGGFGYTF
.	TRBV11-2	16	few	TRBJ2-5	TGTGCCAGCAGCTTAGGTTCCAGGGGATTAATAAAGACCCAGTACTTC	CASSLGSRGLIKTQYF
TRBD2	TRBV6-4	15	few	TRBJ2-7	TGTGCCAGCACCGGGACTAGCGGGAGCACCTACGAGCAGTACTTC	CASTGTSGSTYEQYF
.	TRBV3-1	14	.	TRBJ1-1	TGTGCCAGCAGTCCCGACAGACTGAGCGCTGAAGCTTTCTTT	CASSPDRLSAEAFF
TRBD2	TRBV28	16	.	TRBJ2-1	TGTGCCAGCAGTTCAATAGCGGGGCCGACATACAATGAGCAGTTCTTC	CASSSIAGPTYNEQFF